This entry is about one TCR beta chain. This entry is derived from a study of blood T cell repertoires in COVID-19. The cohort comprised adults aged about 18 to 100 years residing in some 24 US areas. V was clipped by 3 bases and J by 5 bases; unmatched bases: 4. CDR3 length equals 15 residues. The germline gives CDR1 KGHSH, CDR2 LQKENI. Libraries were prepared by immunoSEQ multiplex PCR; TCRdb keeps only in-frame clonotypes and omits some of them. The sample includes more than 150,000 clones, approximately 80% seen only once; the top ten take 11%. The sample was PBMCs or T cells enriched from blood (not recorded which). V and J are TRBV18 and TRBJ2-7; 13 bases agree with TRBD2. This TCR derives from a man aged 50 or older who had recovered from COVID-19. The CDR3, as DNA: TGTGCCAGCTCACCTACTAGCGGGAGGGCCAACGAGCAGTACTTC. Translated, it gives CASSPTSGRANEQYF.